This T cell receptor (beta chain) was identified during a study of somatic mutations in cytotoxic T cells in rheumatoid arthritis. Study-wide points: An increase in CD8+ clonality with age was seen in rheumatoid arthritis patients but not in healthy controls. The study found no significant difference in CD8+ T-cell clonality between rheumatoid arthritis patients and age-matched healthy controls.

The assay was immunoSEQ multiplex PCR, and TCRdb's table has in-frame clones only and misses some. The sample contains about 16,000 clones, approximately 75% of which appear only once. This CDR3 has 16 residues. V was clipped by 4 bases and J by 4 bases, with 20 bases between them. The germline CDR1 and CDR2 sequences are SGHNT and YYREEE (reference sequence). As concerns this clone: What it recognizes is unknown.

What was sequenced was CD8+ T cells sorted from blood. The chain recombines TRBV5-4 with TRBJ2-5; D is possibly TRBD2 (7 bases). This clonotype originated in an adult with rheumatoid arthritis. CDR3: CASSPGAGDGAETQYF. Here the CDR3 DNA reads TGTGCCAGCAGCCCGGGGGCGGGGGACGGTGCAGAGACCCAGTACTTC. The full variable domain, completed using reference TRBV5-4 and TRBJ2-5, is ETGVTQSPTHLIKTRGQQVTLRCSSQSGHNTVSWYQQALGQGPQFIFQYYREEENGRGNFPPRFSGLQFPNYSSELNVNALELDDSALYLCASSPGAGDGAETQYFGPGTRLLVL.